This T cell receptor (beta chain) was retrieved from a study of early T cells in non-severe SARS-CoV-2 infection. This CDR3 spans 15 amino acids. The ends lost 8 bases at V and 2 bases at J; junction bases unmatched: 9. CDR1 SNHLY and CDR2 FYNNEI come from the germline V gene. TCRdb used MiXCR to reprocess the 5' RACE reads, holding one entry per CDR3 protein. The sample contains roughly 70,000 distinct CDR3 sequences, roughly 18% of which appear only once. The chain employs TRBV2 and TRBJ2-7; 10 bases are a match to TRBD2. The sequence was obtained from an adult who was a healthcare worker with PCR-confirmed SARS-CoV-2 infection or an uninfected control (not recorded which). This specimen consisted of whole blood, obtained at baseline. The CDR3 bases are TGTGCCAGCGGAAGCGGGAGGGCTAGAGCCTACGAGCAGTACTTC. Amino acid sequence: CASGSGRARAYEQYF.